This T cell receptor beta chain was identified in a study of blood T cell repertoires in COVID-19. Study details: Specimens from acute and convalescent COVID-19 originated in the United States, Italy and Spain. From T cells, B-cell-depleted T cells, or PBMCs came the material, which was cDNA or gDNA.

V dropped 3 bases and J dropped 3; count of bases not matched to a gene: 0. The CDR3 has 13 amino acids. The germline gives CDR1 KGHSH, CDR2 LQKENI. This clone was counted between two and nine times. The same CDR3 can be traced to other DNA sequences in this sample. In the original workflow: By means of reference gene primer amplification, nucleated cell counts were estimated. Here immunoSEQ multiplex PCR was the method, and the copy in TCRdb shows in-frame clones only, minus some. V and J calls and clone size are given by that table; D and trimming were obtained from the DNA. In the table there are 100,000 or so clones, roughly 84% of which are singletons.

Sequenced input: peripheral blood. The receptor's source is a man between 65 and 85 years old with active or convalescent COVID-19. The J gene is TRBJ1-2, the V gene TRBV18, with 8 positions matching TRBD1. The CDR3 loop is CASSPDRDYGYTF. Written as DNA, the CDR3 is TGTGCCAGCTCACCGGACAGGGACTATGGCTACACCTTC.